This T cell receptor (beta chain) was recovered during a study of blood T cell repertoires in COVID-19. The wider study: Nucleic acid was either cDNA or gDNA, and it came from T cells, B-cell-depleted T cells, or PBMCs.

Trimming took 2 bases from V and 7 from J; bases not matched to a gene: 8. The CDR3 sequence is 15 residues long. The germline V gene has CDR1 SGHRS and CDR2 YFSETQ. This clone was counted a single time. Authors' data handling: Quantification of nucleated cells was approximated via reference gene primer amplification. Produced via immunoSEQ multiplex PCR; TCRdb's table is partial and in-frame only. V and J calls and clone size are as listed in that table; D and trimming were resolved from the DNA. This table has over 200,000 clones, less than 85% appearing once. Assignment of participants to cohorts was predicated upon participant-reported clinical history. Two negative PCRs, clearance, or symptom resolution were required of recovered Cohort 3 donors.

The sequenced sample was PBMCs or T cells enriched from blood (not recorded which). The sequence was collected from a man aged 60-69 years who had recovered from COVID-19. This chain uses TRBV5-1 with TRBJ2-7, with 11 nucleotides matching TRBD2. CDR3 residues: CASSLDLAGGREQYF. DNA for the CDR3: TGCGCCAGCAGCTTAGATCTAGCGGGGGGTCGGGAGCAGTACTTC.